Listed here is a single T cell receptor beta chain. There were healthy Caucasian individuals from Russia, aged roughly 6 to 100, serving as donors. These data come from a study of blood T cells in healthy people across ages. Together with a sample-barcoded 5' primer, a J-beta primer mix was included in a second PCR lasting 7 to 11 cycles. MiXCR was run by TCRdb on the 5' RACE reads, yielding one entry per CDR3 protein. The top ten hold approximately 17% of the sample, which has roughly 500,000 distinct CDR3 sequences, 25% to 30% seen once. The clonotype was recovered from a woman between 70 and 85 years old in good health. Sequencing used blood.

CDR3 nucleotide sequence: TGTGCCACCAGCAGAGAGGGCACGGGGGGTTACGAGCAGTACTTC. It specifies CATSREGTGGYEQYF. The J gene is TRBJ2-7, the V gene TRBV15; 7 bases line up with TRBD2. CDR3 length equals 15 residues. After removal of 0 bases from V and 4 bases from J, the junction contained 6 bases not matched to a gene. The V gene's germline CDR1 is LNHNV and CDR2 YYDKDF (reference sequence).